The clone carrying this T cell receptor (beta chain) was seen only a few times. Its specificity is not known. The investigators reverse transcribed all of the isolated RNA, so they sequenced expressed TCRB transcripts. About 3.57 million reads, on average, came from each naive, central memory and regulatory T cell sample. Clones were read by immunoSEQ multiplex PCR, and TCRdb kept only the in-frame ones, dropping some. The data show a few hundred thousand clones, 11% seen once. The data belong to a study of beta chain features in type 1 diabetes. This CDR3 comprises 13 residues. Germline V lookup: CDR1 SGHDT, CDR2 YYEEEE. Trimming removed 4 bases from V and 13 bases from J, with 20 bases in between. Study results and limitations: Naive, central memory and Treg TCRB repertoires appeared more alike in patients than in healthy donors. When Type 1 diabetes patients were examined, their TCRB CDR3s proved moderately but significantly shorter in all four CD4+ subsets.

Sort purity for all populations was recorded as exceeding 98%. This chain joins TRBV5-6 and TRBJ1-2; D ambiguous. The clonotype originates from a woman aged 25 to 39 in good health. The specimen sequenced was naive CD4+ T cells from blood. The CDR3 DNA reads TGTGCCAGCAGCGCGGGAGCGCGGGCCCTCGGCACCTTC. It is translated as CASSAGARALGTF.